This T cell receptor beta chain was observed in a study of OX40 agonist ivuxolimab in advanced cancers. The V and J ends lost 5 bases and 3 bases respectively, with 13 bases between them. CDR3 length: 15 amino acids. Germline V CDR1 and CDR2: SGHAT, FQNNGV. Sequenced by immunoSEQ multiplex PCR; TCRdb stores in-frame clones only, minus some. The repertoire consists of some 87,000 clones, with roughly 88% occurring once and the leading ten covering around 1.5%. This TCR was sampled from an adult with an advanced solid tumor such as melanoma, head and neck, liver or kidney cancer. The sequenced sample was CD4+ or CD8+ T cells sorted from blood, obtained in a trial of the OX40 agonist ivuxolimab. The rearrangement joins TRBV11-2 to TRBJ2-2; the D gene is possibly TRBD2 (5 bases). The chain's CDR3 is CASSPQVGDTGELFF. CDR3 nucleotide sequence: TGTGCCAGCAGCCCTCAGGTCGGGGACACCGGGGAGCTGTTTTTT.